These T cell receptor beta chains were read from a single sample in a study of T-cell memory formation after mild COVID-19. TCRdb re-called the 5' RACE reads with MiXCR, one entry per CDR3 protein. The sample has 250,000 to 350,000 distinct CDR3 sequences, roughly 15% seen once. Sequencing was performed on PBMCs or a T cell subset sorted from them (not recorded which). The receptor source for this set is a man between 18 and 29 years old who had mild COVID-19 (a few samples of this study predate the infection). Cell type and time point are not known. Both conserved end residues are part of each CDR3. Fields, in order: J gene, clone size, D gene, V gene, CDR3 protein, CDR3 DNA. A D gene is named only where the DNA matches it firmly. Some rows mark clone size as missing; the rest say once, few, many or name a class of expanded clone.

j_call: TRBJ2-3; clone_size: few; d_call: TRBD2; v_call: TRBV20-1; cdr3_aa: CSASWAGGTSTDTQYF; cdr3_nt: TGCAGTGCTAGCTGGGCGGGGGGGACTAGCACAGATACGCAGTATTTT
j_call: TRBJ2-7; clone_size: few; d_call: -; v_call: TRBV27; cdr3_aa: CASSLGPAAYEQYF; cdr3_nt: TGTGCCAGCAGTTTAGGACCGGCGGCCTACGAGCAGTACTTC
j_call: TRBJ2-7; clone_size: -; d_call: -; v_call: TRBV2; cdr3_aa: CASSPGTYYEQYF; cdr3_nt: TGTGCCAGCAGTCCCGGGACTTACTACGAGCAGTACTTC
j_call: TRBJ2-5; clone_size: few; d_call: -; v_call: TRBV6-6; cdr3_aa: CASSYSGVGHGETQYF; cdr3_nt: TGTGCCAGCAGTTACTCGGGTGTGGGACACGGAGAGACCCAGTACTTC
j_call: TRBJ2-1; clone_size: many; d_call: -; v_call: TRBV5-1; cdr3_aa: CASSLGTSWGNEQFF; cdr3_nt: TGCGCCAGCAGCTTGGGGACATCTTGGGGGAATGAGCAGTTCTTC
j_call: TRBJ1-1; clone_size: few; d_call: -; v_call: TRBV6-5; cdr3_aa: CASSGRFRNTEAFF; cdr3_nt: TGTGCCAGCAGCGGGAGGTTTCGTAACACTGAAGCTTTCTTT
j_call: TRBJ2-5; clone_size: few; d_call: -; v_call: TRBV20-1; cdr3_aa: CSAPARVLQETQYF; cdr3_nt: TGCAGTGCCCCTGCCCGGGTGCTCCAAGAGACCCAGTACTTC
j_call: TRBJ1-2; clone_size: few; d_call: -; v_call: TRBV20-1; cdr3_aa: CSSLGPMEYGYTF; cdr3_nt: TGCAGTTCACTAGGACCAATGGAATATGGCTACACCTTC
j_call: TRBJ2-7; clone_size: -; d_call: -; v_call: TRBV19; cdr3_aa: CASSIATAPSYEQYF; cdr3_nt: TGTGCCAGTAGTATCGCCACAGCGCCCTCCTACGAGCAGTACTTC
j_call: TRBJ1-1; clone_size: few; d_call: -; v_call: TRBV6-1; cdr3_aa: CASREGMNTEAFF; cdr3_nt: TGTGCCAGCAGGGAGGGGATGAACACTGAAGCTTTCTTT
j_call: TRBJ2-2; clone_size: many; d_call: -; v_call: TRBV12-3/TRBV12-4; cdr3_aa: CASRRFRNTGELFF; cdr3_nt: TGTGCCAGCAGACGATTTAGGAACACCGGGGAGCTGTTTTTT
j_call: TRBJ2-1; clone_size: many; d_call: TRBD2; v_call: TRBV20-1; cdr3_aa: CSAQAGGDREQFF; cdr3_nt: TGCAGTGCTCAAGCGGGGGGGGACAGGGAGCAGTTCTTC
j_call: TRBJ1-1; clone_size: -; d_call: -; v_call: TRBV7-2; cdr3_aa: CASSPYREATEAFF; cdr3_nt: TGTGCCAGCAGCCCGTATCGGGAGGCCACTGAAGCTTTCTTT